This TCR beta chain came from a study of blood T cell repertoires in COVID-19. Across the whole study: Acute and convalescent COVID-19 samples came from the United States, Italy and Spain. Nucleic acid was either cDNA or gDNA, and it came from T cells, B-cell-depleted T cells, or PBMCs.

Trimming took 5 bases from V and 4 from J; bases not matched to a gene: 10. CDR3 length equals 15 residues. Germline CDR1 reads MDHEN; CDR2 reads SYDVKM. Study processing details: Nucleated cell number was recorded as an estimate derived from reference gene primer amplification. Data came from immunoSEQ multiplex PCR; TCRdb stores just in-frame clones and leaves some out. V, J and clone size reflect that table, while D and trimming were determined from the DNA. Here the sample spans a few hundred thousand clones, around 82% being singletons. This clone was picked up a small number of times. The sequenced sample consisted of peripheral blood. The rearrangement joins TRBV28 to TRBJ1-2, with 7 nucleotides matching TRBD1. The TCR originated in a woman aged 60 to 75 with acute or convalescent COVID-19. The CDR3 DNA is TGTGCCAGCAGTCCTCCTAGGGGGCAGGGCTATGGCTACACCTTC. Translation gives CASSPPRGQGYGYTF.